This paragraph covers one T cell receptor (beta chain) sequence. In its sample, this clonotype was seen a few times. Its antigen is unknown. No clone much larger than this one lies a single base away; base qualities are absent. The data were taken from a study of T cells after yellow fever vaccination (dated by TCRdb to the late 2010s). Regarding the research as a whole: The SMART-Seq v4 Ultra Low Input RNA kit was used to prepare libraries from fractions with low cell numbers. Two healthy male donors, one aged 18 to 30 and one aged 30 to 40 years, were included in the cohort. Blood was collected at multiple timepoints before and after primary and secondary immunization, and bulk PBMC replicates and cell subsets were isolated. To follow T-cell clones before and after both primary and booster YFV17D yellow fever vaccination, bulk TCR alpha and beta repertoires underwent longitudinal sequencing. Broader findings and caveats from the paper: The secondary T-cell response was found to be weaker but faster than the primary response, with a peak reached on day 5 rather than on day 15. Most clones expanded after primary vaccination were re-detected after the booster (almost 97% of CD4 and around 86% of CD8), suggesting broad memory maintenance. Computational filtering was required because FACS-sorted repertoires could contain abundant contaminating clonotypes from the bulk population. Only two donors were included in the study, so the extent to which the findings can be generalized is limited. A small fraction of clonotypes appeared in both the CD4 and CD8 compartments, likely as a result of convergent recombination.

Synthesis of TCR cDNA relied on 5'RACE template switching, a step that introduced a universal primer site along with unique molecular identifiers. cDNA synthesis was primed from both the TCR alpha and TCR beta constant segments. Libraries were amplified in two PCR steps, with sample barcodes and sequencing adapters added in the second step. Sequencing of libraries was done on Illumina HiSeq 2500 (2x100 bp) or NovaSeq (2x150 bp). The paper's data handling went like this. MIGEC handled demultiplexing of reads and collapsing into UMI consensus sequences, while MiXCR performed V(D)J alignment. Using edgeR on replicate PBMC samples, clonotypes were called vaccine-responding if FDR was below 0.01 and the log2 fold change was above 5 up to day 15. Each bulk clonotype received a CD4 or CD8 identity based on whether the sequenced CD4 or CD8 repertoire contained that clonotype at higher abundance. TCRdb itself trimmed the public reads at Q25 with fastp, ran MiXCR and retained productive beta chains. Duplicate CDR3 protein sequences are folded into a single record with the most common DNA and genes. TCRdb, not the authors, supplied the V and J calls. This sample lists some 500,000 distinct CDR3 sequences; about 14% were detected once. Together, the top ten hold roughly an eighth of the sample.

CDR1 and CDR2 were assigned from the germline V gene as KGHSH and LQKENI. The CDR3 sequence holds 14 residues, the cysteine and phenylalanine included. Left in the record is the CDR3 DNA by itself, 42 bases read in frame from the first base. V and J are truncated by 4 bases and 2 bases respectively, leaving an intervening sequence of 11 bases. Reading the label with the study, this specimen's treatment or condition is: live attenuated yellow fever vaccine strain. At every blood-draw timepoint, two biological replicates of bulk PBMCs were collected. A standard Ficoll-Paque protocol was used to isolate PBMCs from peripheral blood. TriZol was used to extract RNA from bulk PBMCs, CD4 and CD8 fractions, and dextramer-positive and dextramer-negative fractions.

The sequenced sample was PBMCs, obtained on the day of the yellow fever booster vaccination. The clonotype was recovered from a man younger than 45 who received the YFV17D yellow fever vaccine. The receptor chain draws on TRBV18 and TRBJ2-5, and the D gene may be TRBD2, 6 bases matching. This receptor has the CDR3 CASSQRGGQETQYF. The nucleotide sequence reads TGTGCCAGCTCACAACGGGGAGGTCAAGAGACCCAGTACTTC.